The clone carrying this T cell receptor (beta chain) came up a few times. Its antigen is unknown. These data originate in a study of identical twins. Study findings and constraints: In cord blood, abundant beta clonotypes had fewer insertions; memory showed no trend.

In TCRdb, the 5' RACE reads were re-called with MiXCR into one record per CDR3 protein. The sample yields around 1.7 million distinct CDR3 sequences, less than 35% seen once. CDR3 length: 14 amino acids. CDR1 and CDR2 from the germline V gene are SGHRS and YFSETQ. Trimming removed 4 bases from V and 3 bases from J; junction bases left unmatched: 4. Sequenced: cord blood. The clonotype originates from a newborn girl in good health. The rearrangement links TRBV5-1 to TRBJ2-1; 7 bases are a match to TRBD2. The CDR3 DNA is TGCGCCAGCAGCATCCGGACTAGCTACAATGAGCAGTTCTTC. Translating it yields CASSIRTSYNEQFF.